What follows describes a single TCR beta chain. This sample was taken from a study of T cells in Graves' hyperthyroidism and ophthalmopathy. V was pared by 4 bases and J by 7 bases, with 14 bases between. The CDR3 length is 13 residues. CDR1 is SGDLS, CDR2 YYNGEE, per germline. TCR beta CDR3 region amplification was performed from RNA transcripts. RT-PCR in the first round (using the HTBI primer set) targeted the TCR CDR3. TCRdb reanalysed the multiplex PCR reads using MiXCR and keeps one entry per CDR3 protein. The table shows roughly 800,000 distinct CDR3 sequences, with roughly 37% occurring only once. No progression to ophthalmopathy during 18 months of follow-up defined stable disease. Exclusion criteria comprised uncontrolled infection, other autoimmune disease, pregnancy or lactation. Clinical symptoms, serum thyroxine, TRAb, thyroid ultrasound and orbital computed tomography informed diagnoses. The PBMCs had their origin in roughly 10 ml of fresh peripheral blood.

This sequence was found in a man in his late teens or twenties with Graves' hyperthyroidism. This chain connects TRBV9 to TRBJ1-1; D gene ambiguous. Sample: blood. The chain's CDR3 is CASSQEERDEAFF. DNA for the CDR3: TGTGCCAGCAGCCAAGAGGAGAGGGATGAAGCTTTCTTT.